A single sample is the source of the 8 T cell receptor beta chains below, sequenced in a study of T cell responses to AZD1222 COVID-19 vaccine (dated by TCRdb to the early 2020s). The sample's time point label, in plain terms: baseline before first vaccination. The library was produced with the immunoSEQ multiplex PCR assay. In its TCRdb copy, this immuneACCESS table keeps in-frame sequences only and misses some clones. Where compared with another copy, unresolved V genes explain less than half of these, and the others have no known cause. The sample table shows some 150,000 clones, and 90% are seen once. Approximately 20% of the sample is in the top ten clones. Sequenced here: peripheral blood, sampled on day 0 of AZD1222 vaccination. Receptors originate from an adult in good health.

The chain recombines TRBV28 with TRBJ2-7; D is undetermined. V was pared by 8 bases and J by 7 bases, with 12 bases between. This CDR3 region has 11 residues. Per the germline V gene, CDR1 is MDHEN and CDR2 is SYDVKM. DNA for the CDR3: TGTGCCAGCGGGTTTAAGGATGAGCAGTACTTC. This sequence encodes CASGFKDEQYF.

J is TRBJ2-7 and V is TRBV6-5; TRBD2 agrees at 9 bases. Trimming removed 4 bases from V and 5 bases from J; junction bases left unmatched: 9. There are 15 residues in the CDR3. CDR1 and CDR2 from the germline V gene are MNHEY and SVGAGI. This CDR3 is CASSSRIAGVNEQYF. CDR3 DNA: TGTGCCAGCAGTTCCAGAATAGCGGGAGTCAACGAGCAGTACTTC.

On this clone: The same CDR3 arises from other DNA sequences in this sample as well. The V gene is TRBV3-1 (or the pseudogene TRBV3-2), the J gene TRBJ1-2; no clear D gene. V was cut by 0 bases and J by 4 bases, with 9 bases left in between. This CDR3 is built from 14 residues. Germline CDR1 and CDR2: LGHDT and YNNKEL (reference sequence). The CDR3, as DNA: TGTGCCAGCAGCCAAGATCCGGGAACCTATGGCTACACCTTC. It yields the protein CASSQDPGTYGYTF.

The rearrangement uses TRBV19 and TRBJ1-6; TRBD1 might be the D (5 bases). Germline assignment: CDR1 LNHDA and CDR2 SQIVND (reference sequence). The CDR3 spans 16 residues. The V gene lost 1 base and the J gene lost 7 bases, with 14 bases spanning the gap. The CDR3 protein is CASSIVGGEPNSPLHF. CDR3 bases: TGTGCCAGTAGTATAGTCGGGGGGGAACCGAATTCACCCCTCCACTTT. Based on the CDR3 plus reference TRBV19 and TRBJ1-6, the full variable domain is DGGITQSPKYLFRKEGQNVTLSCEQNLNHDAMYWYRQDPGQGLRLIYYSQIVNDFQKGDIAEGYSVSREKKESFPLTVTSAQKNPTAFYLCASSIVGGEPNSPLHFGNGTRLTVT.

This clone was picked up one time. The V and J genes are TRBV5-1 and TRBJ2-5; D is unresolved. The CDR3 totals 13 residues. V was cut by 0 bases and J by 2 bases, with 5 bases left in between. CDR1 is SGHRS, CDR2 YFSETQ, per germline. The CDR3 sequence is CASSLGIQETQYF. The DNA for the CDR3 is TGCGCCAGCAGCTTGGGCATACAAGAGACCCAGTACTTC.

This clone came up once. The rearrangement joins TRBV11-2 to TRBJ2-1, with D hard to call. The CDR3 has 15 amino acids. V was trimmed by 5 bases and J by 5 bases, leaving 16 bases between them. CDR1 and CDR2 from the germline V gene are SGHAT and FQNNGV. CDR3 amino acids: CASSPKVRWNNEQFF. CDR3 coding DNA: TGTGCCAGCAGCCCAAAGGTCAGGTGGAACAATGAGCAGTTCTTC.

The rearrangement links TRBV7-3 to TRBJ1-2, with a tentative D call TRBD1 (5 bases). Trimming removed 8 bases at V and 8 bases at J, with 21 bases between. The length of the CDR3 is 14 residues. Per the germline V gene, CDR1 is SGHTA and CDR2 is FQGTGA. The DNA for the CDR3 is TGTGCCAGCTCCCCCGGGGGGGGGTTGGGCGGCTACACCTTC. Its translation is CASSPGGGLGGYTF. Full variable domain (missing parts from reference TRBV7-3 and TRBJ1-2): GAGVSQTPSNKVTEKGKYVELRCDPISGHTALYWYRQSLGQGPEFLIYFQGTGAADDSGLPNDRFFAVRPEGSVSTLKIQRTERGDSAVYLCASSPGGGLGGYTFGSGTRLTVV.

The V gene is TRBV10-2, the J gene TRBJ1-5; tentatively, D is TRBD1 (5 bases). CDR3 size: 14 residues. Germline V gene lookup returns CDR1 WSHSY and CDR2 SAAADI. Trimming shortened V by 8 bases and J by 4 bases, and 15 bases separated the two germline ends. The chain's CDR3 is CASGQSTENQPQHF. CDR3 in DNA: TGCGCCAGCGGGCAATCGACAGAAAATCAGCCCCAGCATTTT.